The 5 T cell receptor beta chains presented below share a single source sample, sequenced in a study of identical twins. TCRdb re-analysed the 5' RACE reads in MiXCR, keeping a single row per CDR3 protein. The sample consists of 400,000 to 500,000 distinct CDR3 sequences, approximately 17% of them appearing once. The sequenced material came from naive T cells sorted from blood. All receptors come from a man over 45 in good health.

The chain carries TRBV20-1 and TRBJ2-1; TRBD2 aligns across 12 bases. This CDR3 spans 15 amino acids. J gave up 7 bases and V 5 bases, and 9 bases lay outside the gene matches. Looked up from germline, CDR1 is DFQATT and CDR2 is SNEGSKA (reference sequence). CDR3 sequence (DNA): TGCAGTGCTCCAACACCGGGACTAGCGGGTAATGAGCAGTTCTTC. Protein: CSAPTPGLAGNEQFF.

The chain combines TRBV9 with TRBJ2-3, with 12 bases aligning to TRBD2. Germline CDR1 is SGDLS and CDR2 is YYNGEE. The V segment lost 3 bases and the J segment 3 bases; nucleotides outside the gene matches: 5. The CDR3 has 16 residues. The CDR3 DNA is TGTGCCAGCAGCGAGACTAGCGGGAGTTTTACAGATACGCAGTATTTT. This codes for CASSETSGSFTDTQYF.

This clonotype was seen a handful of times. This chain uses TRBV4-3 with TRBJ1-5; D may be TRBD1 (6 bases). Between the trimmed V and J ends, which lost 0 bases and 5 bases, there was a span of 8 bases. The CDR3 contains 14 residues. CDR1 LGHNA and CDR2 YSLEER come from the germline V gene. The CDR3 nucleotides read TGCGCCAGCAGCCAAGATGAGGGGGATCAGCCCCAGCATTTT. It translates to CASSQDEGDQPQHF.

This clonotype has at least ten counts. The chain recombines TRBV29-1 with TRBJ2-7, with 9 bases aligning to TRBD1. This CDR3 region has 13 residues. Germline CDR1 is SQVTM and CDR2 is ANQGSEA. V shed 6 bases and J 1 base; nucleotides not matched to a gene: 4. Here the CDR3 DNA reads TGCAGCGTGGGGACAGGGTCTTCCTACGAGCAGTACTTC. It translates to CSVGTGSSYEQYF.

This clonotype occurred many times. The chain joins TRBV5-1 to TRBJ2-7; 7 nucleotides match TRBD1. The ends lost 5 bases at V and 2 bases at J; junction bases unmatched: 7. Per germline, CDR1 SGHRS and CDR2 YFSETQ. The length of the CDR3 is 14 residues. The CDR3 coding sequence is TGCGCCAGCAGGGATACAGGGGTCCCCTACGAGCAGTACTTC. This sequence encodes CASRDTGVPYEQYF.